The 2 T cell receptor beta chains in this list originate from one sample, sequenced in a study of T cell responses to AZD1222 COVID-19 vaccine. Profiling relied on immunoSEQ multiplex PCR, and the TCRdb table lists in-frame clones only, not all of them. This sample has about 140,000 clones, with 88% found just once. This material consisted of peripheral blood, taken 28 days after the second AZD1222 dose. These TCRs come from an adult who received the AZD1222 COVID-19 vaccine.

J is TRBJ1-1 and V is TRBV28; 8 nucleotides match TRBD1. Per the germline V gene, CDR1 is MDHEN and CDR2 is SYDVKM. V dropped 4 bases and J dropped 5; count of bases not matched to a gene: 15. This CDR3 has 17 amino acids. The CDR3 region is CASSSLRDRLGKTEAFF. The DNA of the CDR3 is TGTGCCAGCAGTTCCCTAAGGGACAGGCTGGGGAAAACTGAAGCTTTCTTT. Variable domain in full (rest from reference TRBV28 and TRBJ1-1): DVKVTQSSRYLVKRTGEKVFLECVQDMDHENMFWYRQDPGLGLRLIYFSYDVKMKEKGDIPEGYSVSREKKERFSLILESASTNQTSMYLCASSSLRDRLGKTEAFFGQGTRLTVV.

The rearrangement links TRBV28 to TRBJ2-1, with 7 positions matching TRBD1. The CDR3 is 13 amino acids. Germline loops: CDR1 MDHEN, CDR2 SYDVKM. V lost 7 bases and J lost 9; bases outside the gene matches: 9. CDR3 DNA: TGTGCCAGCACCCCATACAGGGGACGTGAGCAGTTCTTC. The encoded protein is CASTPYRGREQFF. Complete variable domain (other parts from reference TRBV28 and TRBJ2-1): DVKVTQSSRYLVKRTGEKVFLECVQDMDHENMFWYRQDPGLGLRLIYFSYDVKMKEKGDIPEGYSVSREKKERFSLILESASTNQTSMYLCASTPYRGREQFFGPGTRLTVL.